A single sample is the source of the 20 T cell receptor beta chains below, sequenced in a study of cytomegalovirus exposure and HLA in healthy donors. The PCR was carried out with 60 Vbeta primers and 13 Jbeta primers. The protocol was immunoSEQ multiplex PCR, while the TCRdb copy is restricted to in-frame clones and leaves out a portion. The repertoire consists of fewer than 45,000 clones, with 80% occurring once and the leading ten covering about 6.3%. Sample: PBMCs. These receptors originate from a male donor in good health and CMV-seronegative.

The CDR3 DNA is TGTGCCAGCAGTGAATGGACAGGGAAGCACGGCTACACCTTC. Translated, it gives CASSEWTGKHGYTF. The chain is built from TRBV25-1 and TRBJ1-2; 8 bases match TRBD1. Germline trimming cut 1 base from V and 8 bases from J; bases unmatched to any gene: 6. The CDR3 loop spans 14 amino acids. Germline V CDR1 and CDR2: MGHDK, SYGVNS.

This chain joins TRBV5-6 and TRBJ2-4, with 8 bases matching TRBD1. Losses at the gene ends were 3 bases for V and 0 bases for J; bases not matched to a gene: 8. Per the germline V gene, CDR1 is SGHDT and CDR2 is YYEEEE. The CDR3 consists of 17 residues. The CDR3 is CASSSNRGIIAKNIQYF. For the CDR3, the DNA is TGTGCCAGCAGCTCGAACAGGGGGATTATAGCCAAAAACATTCAGTACTTC.

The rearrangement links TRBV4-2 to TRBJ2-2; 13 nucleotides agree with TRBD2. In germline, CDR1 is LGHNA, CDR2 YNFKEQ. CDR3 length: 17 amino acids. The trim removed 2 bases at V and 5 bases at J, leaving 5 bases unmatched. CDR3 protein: CASSQSTSGGVTGELFF. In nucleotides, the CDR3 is TGTGCCAGCAGCCAAAGTACTAGCGGGGGGGTAACCGGGGAGCTGTTTTTT.

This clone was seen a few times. The CDR3 DNA follows: TGCGCCAGCAGCTTCACAACAGGGGACCTCTCTGGAAACACCATATATTTT. Translating gives CASSFTTGDLSGNTIYF. V usage is TRBV5-1 and J usage is TRBJ1-3; 7 nucleotides match TRBD1. Trimming at V came to 2 bases and at J to 0 bases, leaving 8 bases not matched to a gene. The CDR3 extends over 17 amino acids. Germline assignment: CDR1 SGHRS and CDR2 YFSETQ.

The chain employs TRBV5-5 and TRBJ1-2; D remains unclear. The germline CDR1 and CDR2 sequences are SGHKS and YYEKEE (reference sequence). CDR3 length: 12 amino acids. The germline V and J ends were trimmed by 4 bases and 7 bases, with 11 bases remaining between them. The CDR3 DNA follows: TGTGCCAGCAGCCTCCGAGAGGGTGGCTACACCTTC. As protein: CASSLREGGYTF. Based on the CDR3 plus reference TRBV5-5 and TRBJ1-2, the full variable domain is DAGVTQSPTHLIKTRGQQVTLRCSPISGHKSVSWYQQVLGQGPQFIFQYYEKEERGRGNFPDRFSARQFPNYSSELNVNALLLGDSALYLCASSLREGGYTFGSGTRLTVV.

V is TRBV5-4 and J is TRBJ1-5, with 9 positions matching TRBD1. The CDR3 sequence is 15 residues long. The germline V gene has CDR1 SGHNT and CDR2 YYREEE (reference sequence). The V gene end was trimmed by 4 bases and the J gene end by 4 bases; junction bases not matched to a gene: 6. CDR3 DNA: TGTGCCAGCAGCATAGGGACAGGGCAAAATCAGCCCCAGCATTTT. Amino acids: CASSIGTGQNQPQHF.

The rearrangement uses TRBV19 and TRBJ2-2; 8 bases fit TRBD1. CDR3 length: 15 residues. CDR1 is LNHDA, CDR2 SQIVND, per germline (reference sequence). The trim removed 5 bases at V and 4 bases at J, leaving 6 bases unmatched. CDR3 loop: CASSGGQEFTGELFF. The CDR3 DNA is TGTGCCAGTAGTGGGGGACAGGAGTTCACCGGGGAGCTGTTTTTT.

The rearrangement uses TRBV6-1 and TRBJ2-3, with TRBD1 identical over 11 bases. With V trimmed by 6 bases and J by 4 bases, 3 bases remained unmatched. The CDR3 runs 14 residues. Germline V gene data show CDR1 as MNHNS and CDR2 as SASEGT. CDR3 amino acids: CASRGQGDADTQYF. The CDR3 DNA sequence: TGTGCCAGCAGGGGACAGGGGGATGCAGATACGCAGTATTTT.

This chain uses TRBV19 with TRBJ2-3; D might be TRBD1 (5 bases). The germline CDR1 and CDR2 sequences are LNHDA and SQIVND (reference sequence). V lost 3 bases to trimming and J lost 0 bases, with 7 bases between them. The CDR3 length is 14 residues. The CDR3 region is CASSIYRSTDTQYF. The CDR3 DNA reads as TGTGCCAGTAGTATTTACAGGAGCACAGATACGCAGTATTTT.

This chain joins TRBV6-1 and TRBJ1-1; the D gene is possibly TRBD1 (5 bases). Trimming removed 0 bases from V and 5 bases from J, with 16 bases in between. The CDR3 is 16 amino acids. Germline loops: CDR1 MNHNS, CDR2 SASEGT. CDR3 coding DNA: TGTGCCAGCAGTGAAGCGCTTGCGGGGGGTAGTACTGAAGCTTTCTTT. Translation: CASSEALAGGSTEAFF.

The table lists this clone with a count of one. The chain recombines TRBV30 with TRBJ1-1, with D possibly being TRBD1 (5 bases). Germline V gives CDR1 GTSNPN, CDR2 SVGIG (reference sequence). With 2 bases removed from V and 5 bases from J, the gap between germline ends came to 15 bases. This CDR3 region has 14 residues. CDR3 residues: CAWSRRGSGTEAFF. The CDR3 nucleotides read TGTGCCTGGAGTAGGAGGGGTTCGGGGACTGAAGCTTTCTTT.

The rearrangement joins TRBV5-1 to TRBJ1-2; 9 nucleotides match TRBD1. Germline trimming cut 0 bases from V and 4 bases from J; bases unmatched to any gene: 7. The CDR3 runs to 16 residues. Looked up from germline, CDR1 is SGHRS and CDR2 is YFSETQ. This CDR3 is CASSLGQGGKPYGYTF. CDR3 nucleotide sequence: TGCGCCAGCAGCTTGGGACAGGGGGGAAAGCCCTATGGCTACACCTTC.

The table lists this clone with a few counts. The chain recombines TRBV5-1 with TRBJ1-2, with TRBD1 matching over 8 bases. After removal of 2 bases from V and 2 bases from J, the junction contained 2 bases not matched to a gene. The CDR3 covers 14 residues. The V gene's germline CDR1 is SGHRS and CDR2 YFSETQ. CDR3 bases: TGCGCCAGCAGCTTACGGACAGGGAACTATGGCTACACCTTC. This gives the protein CASSLRTGNYGYTF.

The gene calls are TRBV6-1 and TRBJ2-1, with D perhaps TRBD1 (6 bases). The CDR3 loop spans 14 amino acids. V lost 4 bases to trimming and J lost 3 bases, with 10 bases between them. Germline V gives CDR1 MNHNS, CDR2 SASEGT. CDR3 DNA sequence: TGTGCCAGCAGTGCTCGGGACAACTACAATGAGCAGTTCTTC. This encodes CASSARDNYNEQFF.

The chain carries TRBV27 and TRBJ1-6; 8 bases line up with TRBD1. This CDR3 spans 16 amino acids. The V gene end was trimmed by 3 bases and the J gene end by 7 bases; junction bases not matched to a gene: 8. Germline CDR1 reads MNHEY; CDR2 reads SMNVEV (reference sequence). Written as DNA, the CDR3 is TGTGCCAGCAGTTTGTTGGCAGGGGGCTTAAATTCACCCCTCCACTTT. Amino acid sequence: CASSLLAGGLNSPLHF.

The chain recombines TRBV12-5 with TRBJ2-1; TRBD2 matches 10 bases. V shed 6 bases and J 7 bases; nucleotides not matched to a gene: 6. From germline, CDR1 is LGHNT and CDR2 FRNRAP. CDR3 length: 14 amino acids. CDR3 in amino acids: CASGDQREGNEQFF. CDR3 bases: TGTGCTAGTGGGGACCAGCGGGAGGGAAATGAGCAGTTCTTC.

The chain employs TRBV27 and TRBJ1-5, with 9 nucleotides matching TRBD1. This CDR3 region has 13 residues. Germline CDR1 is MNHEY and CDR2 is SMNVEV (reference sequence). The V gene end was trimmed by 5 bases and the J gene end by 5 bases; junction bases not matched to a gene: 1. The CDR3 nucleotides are TGTGCCAGCAGTACAGGGGGCCATCAGCCCCAGCATTTT. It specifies CASSTGGHQPQHF.

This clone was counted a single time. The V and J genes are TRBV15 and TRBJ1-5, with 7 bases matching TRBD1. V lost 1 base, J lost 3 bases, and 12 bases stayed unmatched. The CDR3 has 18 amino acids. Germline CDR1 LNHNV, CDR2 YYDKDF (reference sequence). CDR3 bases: TGTGCCACCAGCAGAGTCCCCCTCCTGACAGGGCCCAATCAGCCCCAGCATTTT. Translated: CATSRVPLLTGPNQPQHF.

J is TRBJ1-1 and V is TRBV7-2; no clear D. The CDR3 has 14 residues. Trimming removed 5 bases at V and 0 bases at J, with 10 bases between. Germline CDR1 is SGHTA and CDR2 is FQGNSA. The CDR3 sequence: CASSTGAMNTEAFF. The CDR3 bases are TGTGCCAGCAGCACGGGAGCTATGAACACTGAAGCTTTCTTT. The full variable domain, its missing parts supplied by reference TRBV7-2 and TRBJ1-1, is GAGVSQSPSNKVTEKGKDVELRCDPISGHTALYWYRQSLGQGLEFLIYFQGNSAPDKSGLPSDRFSAERTGGSVSTLTIQRTQQEDSAVYLCASSTGAMNTEAFFGQGTRLTVV.

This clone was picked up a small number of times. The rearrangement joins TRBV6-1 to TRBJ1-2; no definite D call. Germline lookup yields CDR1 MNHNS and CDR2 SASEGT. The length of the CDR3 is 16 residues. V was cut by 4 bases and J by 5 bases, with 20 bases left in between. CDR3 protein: CASSGSIHTTTYGYTF. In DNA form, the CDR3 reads TGTGCCAGCAGTGGTAGTATCCATACTACTACTTATGGCTACACCTTC.